This T cell receptor (beta chain) was captured in a study of blood T cell repertoires in COVID-19 (dated by TCRdb to the early 2020s). General notes on the study: Collaborator samples came from the United States, Italy and Spain and covered acute and convalescent phases of COVID-19. The material from the prospective study consisted of cDNA or gDNA derived from T cells, B-cell-depleted T cells, or PBMCs. Subjects who had been exposed to COVID-19, were actively infected with it, or had recovered from it provided the deeply sampled blood TCRbeta repertoires that made up the dataset. The repertoires were made available in a free public database intended to serve as a resource for research on the immune response to SARS-CoV-2. The samples were drawn from the first 160 participants of the ongoing ImmuneRACE study and from under 1,500 subjects provided by 6 global collaborators. Nearly every sample came with metadata listing a de-identified subject ID, COVID-19 status, age in years and sex. HLA class I and class II types, where available, came from metadata supplied by the sample provider rather than from assay-based typing. Overall results and qualifications from the work: The amount of clinical and demographic metadata varied by source and participant and was provided uncurated.

After removal of 1 base from V and 6 bases from J, the junction retains 3 bases not matched to a gene. Sequences SGHTA (CDR1) and FQGNSA (CDR2) are obtained from the germline V gene. The CDR3 goes from the cysteine to the phenylalanine over 14 residues. The DNA shown is the 42-base CDR3, in frame from base 1. Points on this clone: Which antigen it targets is not known. Within one base of it there is no much larger clone, and no base qualities were kept.

The immunoSEQ Assay, a bias-controlled multiplex PCR, was used to amplify TCRbeta CDR3 regions from genomic DNA. In the authors' own workflow: Within the assay, amplification of reference gene primers was used to estimate how many nucleated cells each sample contained. To quantify the absolute abundance of each unique TCRbeta CDR3 rearrangement, sequence reads were collapsed and filtered. Productive Simpson clonality was computed per sample as the square root of Simpson's diversity index over productive rearrangements. TCRdb took this table from immuneACCESS and kept in-frame rearrangements with V and J called. Such tables lack part of the clones; where checked against another copy, unresolved V genes explain under half of the gap, and the rest is unexplained. V, J and clone size are taken as reported in that table, and D and trimming were inferred from the DNA itself. The sample table lists roughly 30,000 clones, roughly nine tenths of them with a count of one. The ten largest clones capture around 30% of the sample.

Whole blood was collected in K2EDTA tubes by collaborating institutions according to the institutions' own protocols. For TCRbeta analysis, collaborators shipped samples as frozen whole blood, isolated PBMCs, or DNA extracted from either of those sample types. The V and J genes are TRBV7-2 and TRBJ2-5; 9 bases in the junction line up with TRBD1. Specimen: peripheral blood. This clonotype was sampled from an elderly man with acute or convalescent COVID-19. The CDR3 reads CASSLGTGVKTQYF. The DNA sequence is given as TGTGCCAGCAGCTTAGGGACAGGGGTGAAGACCCAGTACTTC.